This T cell receptor (beta chain) was captured by sequencing in a study of CD8 T cells in Susac syndrome. The study's findings and limits: The study acknowledged a relatively small number of individuals in its TCR sequencing and HLA analysis.

With random hexamers, 0.5 to 1 ug RNA was reverse transcribed. TCRdb reprocessed the immunoSEQ multiplex PCR reads via MiXCR and lists one record per CDR3 protein. The sample consists of 200,000 or so distinct CDR3 sequences, roughly 96% of them appearing once. While CD8+ and CD4+ T cells were isolated negatively, TEMRA cells were enriched by FACS. Of note for this clonotype: Its antigen is not known.

The V end was cut by 5 bases, the J end by 6 bases, with 20 bases between. This CDR3 has 16 residues. Looked up from germline, CDR1 is SGHNT and CDR2 is YYREEE (reference sequence). The sequenced sample was CD4+ T cells from PBMCs. The receptor was derived from a human donor with multiple sclerosis. The chain links TRBV5-4 to TRBJ2-2, with D perhaps TRBD1 (6 bases). The DNA for the CDR3 is TGTGCCAGCAGACAGGGACACCCTCTCACACCCGGGGAGCTGTTTTTT. As protein: CASRQGHPLTPGELFF.